The 10 T cell receptor beta chains below were found in one sample sequenced in a study of T cell changes during pregnancy in multiple sclerosis. Sequencing was performed with immunoSEQ multiplex PCR; in TCRdb, only in-frame clones are kept and a portion is missing. Of about 83,000 clones listed, about 95% are singletons. This specimen was peripheral blood, taken in the second trimester of pregnancy. Every receptor here comes from a female donor with multiple sclerosis, enrolled in a pregnancy study.

This clone was detected once. V usage is TRBV7-3 and J usage is TRBJ2-3, with TRBD2 identical over 12 bases. The junction had 6 bases not matched to a gene; V was cut back by 4 bases and J by 4 bases. Germline V gene sequence: CDR1 SGHTA, CDR2 FQGTGA. This CDR3 has 16 amino acids. CDR3 loop: CASSSLAGGRPDTQYF. The CDR3 coding sequence is TGTGCCAGCAGCTCCCTAGCGGGAGGGCGCCCAGATACGCAGTATTTT.

V is TRBV6-1 and J is TRBJ2-7; D is perhaps TRBD1 (5 bases). This CDR3 is built from 13 residues. The V gene's germline CDR1 is MNHNS and CDR2 SASEGT. V lost 7 bases, J lost 0 bases, and 10 bases lay in between. CDR3 coding DNA: TGTGCCAGCATCCACAGGACCTCCTACGAGCAGTACTTC. Its translation: CASIHRTSYEQYF.

The rearrangement links TRBV7-2 to TRBJ2-3; 9 positions agree with TRBD2. CDR1 is SGHTA, CDR2 FQGNSA, per germline. J was trimmed by 4 bases and V by 1 base; bases with no gene match: 3. This CDR3 spans 15 amino acids. CDR3 sequence (DNA): TGTGCCAGCAGCTTAGTAGCGGGGGCAGCAGATACGCAGTATTTT. Amino acids: CASSLVAGAADTQYF.

The chain uses TRBV7-9 and TRBJ2-5; TRBD1 might be the D (6 bases). This CDR3 spans 12 amino acids. CDR1 is SEHNR, CDR2 FQNEAQ, per germline (reference sequence). V was cut by 5 bases and J by 5 bases, with 9 bases left in between. CDR3 in DNA: TGTGCCAGCAGCAGGACAGACGAGACCCAGTACTTC. Its translation is CASSRTDETQYF.

The CDR3 region has the DNA TGTGCCAGCACCCATTTTCGGGAGGCGAGGGGAACCGGGGAGCTGTTTTTT. It specifies CASTHFREARGTGELFF. The chain employs TRBV27 and TRBJ2-2, with 7 nucleotides matching TRBD2. The CDR3 spans 17 residues. Germline-derived CDR1 and CDR2 are MNHEY and SMNVEV (reference sequence). Trimming took 7 bases from V and 5 from J; bases not matched to a gene: 16.

The V gene is TRBV7-8, the J gene TRBJ1-3; D is uncertain. The length of the CDR3 is 17 residues. Trimming removed 1 base from V and 0 bases from J, with 13 bases in between. Germline V lookup: CDR1 SGHVS, CDR2 FQNEAQ. CDR3 protein: CASSLVVRQSSGNTIYF. CDR3 in DNA: TGTGCCAGCAGCTTAGTGGTCAGGCAAAGCTCTGGAAACACCATATATTTT.

This rearrangement joins TRBV7-8 to TRBJ2-5; TRBD2 might be the D (6 bases). V gave up 2 bases and J gave up 5 bases, with 27 bases separating them. The CDR3 sequence is 19 residues long. CDR1 and CDR2 from the germline V gene are SGHVS and FQNEAQ. Written as DNA, the CDR3 is TGTGCCAGCAGCTTAAGCTGGGGGAGGTCACAGTGGGATCGGGAGACCCAGTACTTC. Translated, it gives CASSLSWGRSQWDRETQYF.

The chain couples TRBV19 to TRBJ2-1; D may be TRBD1 (6 bases). The V gene lost 1 base and the J gene lost 13 bases, with 14 bases spanning the gap. Germline-derived CDR1 and CDR2 are LNHDA and SQIVND (reference sequence). This CDR3 comprises 13 residues. The CDR3 region has the DNA TGTGCCAGTAGTATAGGTAATACAGGGAAACAGTTCTTC. Amino acid sequence: CASSIGNTGKQFF. Complete variable domain (other parts from reference TRBV19 and TRBJ2-1): DGGITQSPKYLFRKEGQNVTLSCEQNLNHDAMYWYRQDPGQGLRLIYYSQIVNDFQKGDIAEGYSVSREKKESFPLTVTSAQKNPTAFYLCASSIGNTGKQFFGPGTRLTVL.

The CDR3 here is CASSQALDGGLGIHGYTF. Here the CDR3 DNA reads TGTGCCAGCAGCCAAGCTTTGGACGGCGGGCTGGGTATTCATGGCTACACCTTC. The chain carries TRBV4-2 and TRBJ1-2; D unclear. The V end lost 1 base, the J end lost 6 bases, and 24 bases lay between the germline ends. Germline values: CDR1 LGHNA, CDR2 YNFKEQ. This CDR3 has 18 amino acids.

The chain couples TRBV6-1 to TRBJ2-2; 7 bases map to TRBD1. Germline-derived CDR1 and CDR2 are MNHNS and SASEGT. CDR3 size: 14 residues. The junction had 10 bases not matched to a gene; V was cut back by 11 bases and J by 4 bases. CDR3 loop: CAGKQGFGTGELFF. For the CDR3, the DNA is TGTGCCGGAAAACAGGGGTTCGGCACCGGGGAGCTGTTTTTT.